This T cell receptor (beta chain) was obtained from a study of CDR3 diversity in severe acne. TCRdb passed the PCR reads through MiXCR, listing each CDR3 protein once. This sample has about 97,000 distinct CDR3 sequences, with 51% found just once. The CDR3 has 13 amino acids. Deletions cut 6 bases from V and 2 bases from J, with 14 bases between. Germline CDR1 SQVTM, CDR2 ANQGSEA. This sequence was found in a male donor with acne. V usage is TRBV29-1 and J usage is TRBJ2-7; D gene ambiguous. Sequencing was carried out using blood. This chain's CDR3 is CSVLVAATYEQYF. CDR3 sequence (DNA): TGCAGCGTCCTCGTCGCAGCCACCTACGAGCAGTACTTC.